The clone carrying this T cell receptor (beta chain) showed up just a few times. The antigen remains unidentified. This record comes from a study of T-cell memory formation after mild COVID-19. Study context: For the most part, TCR clusters were specific to one donor. Whole-study findings and limits: Clones contracting over day 15 to 85 were CD4/CD8 balanced, with later expanders leaning CD4+. Pre-infection memory showed some responding clones, and this suggested that cross-reactive memory joined.

TCRdb recomputed calls from the 5' RACE reads with MiXCR, one row per CDR3 protein. The sample lists about half a million distinct CDR3 sequences, roughly 18% occurring once. The V and J ends lost 2 bases and 3 bases, in that order; junction bases with no gene match: 14. Per germline, CDR1 DFQATT and CDR2 SNEGSKA (reference sequence). This CDR3 spans 17 amino acids. What was sequenced was PBMCs or a T cell subset sorted from them (not recorded which). The V and J genes are TRBV20-1 and TRBJ1-2; 8 bases are a match to TRBD1. This TCR came from an adult woman who had mild COVID-19 (a few samples of this study predate the infection). Cell type and time point are not known. The CDR3 bases are TGCAGTGCTAGAAACAGGGGGTTAGTTGGTATTTACTATGGCTACACCTTC. Amino acid sequence: CSARNRGLVGIYYGYTF.